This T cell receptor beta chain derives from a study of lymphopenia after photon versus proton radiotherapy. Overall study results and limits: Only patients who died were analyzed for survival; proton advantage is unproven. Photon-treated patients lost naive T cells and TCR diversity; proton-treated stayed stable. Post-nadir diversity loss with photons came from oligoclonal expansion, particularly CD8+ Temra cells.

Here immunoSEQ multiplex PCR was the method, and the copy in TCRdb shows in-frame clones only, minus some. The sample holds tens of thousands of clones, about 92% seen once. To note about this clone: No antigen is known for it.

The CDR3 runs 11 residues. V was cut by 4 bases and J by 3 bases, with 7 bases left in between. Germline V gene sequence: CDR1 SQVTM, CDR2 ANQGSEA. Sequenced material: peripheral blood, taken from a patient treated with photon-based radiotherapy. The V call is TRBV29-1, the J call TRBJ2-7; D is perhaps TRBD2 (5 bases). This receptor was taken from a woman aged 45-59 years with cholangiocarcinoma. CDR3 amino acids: CSVVGDYEQYF. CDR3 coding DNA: TGCAGCGTTGTCGGGGACTACGAGCAGTACTTC.